One and the same sample provided the 9 T cell receptor beta chains below, sequenced in a study of cytomegalovirus exposure and HLA in healthy donors. Amplification used 60 Vbeta primers and 13 Jbeta primers. The data were produced by immunoSEQ multiplex PCR, yet TCRdb's version contains in-frame clones alone and is incomplete. The profile shows about 130,000 clones, around 72% of them singletons. Material for sequencing was PBMCs. The receptors originated from a man aged 18 to 29 in good health and CMV-seropositive.

The chain combines TRBV1 with TRBJ1-4; TRBD1, the table's D call, lacks a check against the DNA. TRBV1 is assigned pseudogene status. The length of the CDR3 is 16 residues. CDR3 nucleotide sequence: TGCACCAGCAGCCAAGAAAGACAGACTTATAATGAAAAACTGTTTTTT. Protein product: CTSSQERQTYNEKLFF.

The chain couples TRBV15 to TRBJ1-2, with D possibly being TRBD1 (6 bases). The CDR3 totals 12 residues. Germline V CDR1 and CDR2: LNHNV, YYDKDF (reference sequence). Deletions cut 2 bases from V and 8 bases from J, with 9 bases between. The CDR3, as DNA: TGTGCCACCAGCAGATCAGGGGCGGGCTACACCTTC. Its protein product is CATSRSGAGYTF.

The J gene is TRBJ1-5, the V gene TRBV10-1; 7 bases agree with TRBD1. The trim removed 6 bases at V and 4 bases at J, leaving 3 bases unmatched. The CDR3 is 13 amino acids. CDR1 is WNHNN, CDR2 SYGVQD, per germline (reference sequence). The CDR3 coding sequence is TGCGCCAGCAGCCCGACAGGGAATCAGCCCCAGCATTTT. Amino acids: CASSPTGNQPQHF.

The DNA of the CDR3 is TGTGCCAGCAGCTCAGGGTTCGGGTCTCTTGGCTACACCTTC. This gives the protein CASSSGFGSLGYTF. V is TRBV27 and J is TRBJ1-2, with D perhaps matching TRBD1 (5 bases). The CDR3 contains 14 residues. V was trimmed by 6 bases and J by 7 bases, leaving 18 bases between them. Germline values: CDR1 MNHEY, CDR2 SMNVEV (reference sequence).

J is TRBJ2-7 and V is TRBV9; D may be TRBD2 (5 bases). From germline, CDR1 is SGDLS and CDR2 YYNGEE. V lost 1 base and J lost 1, with 9 bases in between. The CDR3 is 14 residues long. The CDR3 coding sequence is TGTGCCAGCAGCGTATCAGCGGCATCCTACGAGCAGTACTTC. This sequence encodes CASSVSAASYEQYF.

The chain has TRBV2 and TRBJ2-5; TRBD1 matches at 7 bases. CDR3 length: 15 amino acids. J was trimmed by 5 bases and V by 2 bases; bases with no gene match: 8. Per the germline V gene, CDR1 is SNHLY and CDR2 is FYNNEI. CDR3 region: CASSESKGGVETQYF. As DNA, the CDR3 is TGTGCCAGCAGTGAATCAAAAGGGGGCGTGGAGACCCAGTACTTC.

The chain is built from TRBV27 and TRBJ1-5; D perhaps matches TRBD1 (6 bases). Trimming removed 4 bases from V and 0 bases from J, with 7 bases in between. The CDR3 totals 14 residues. Germline CDR1 reads MNHEY; CDR2 reads SMNVEV (reference sequence). The CDR3 spells CASSYRVSNQPQHF. The CDR3 bases are TGTGCCAGCAGTTACAGGGTTAGCAATCAGCCCCAGCATTTT.

The V and J genes are TRBV2 and TRBJ1-1; D gene ambiguous. The length of the CDR3 is 16 residues. V was trimmed by 5 bases and J by 7 bases, leaving 23 bases between them. The germline V gene encodes CDR1 SNHLY and CDR2 FYNNEI. The CDR3 DNA is TGTGCCAGCAGTTTACCCTCAGGTTATGAGATGGATGAAGCTTTCTTT. Encoded protein: CASSLPSGYEMDEAFF.

The V and J genes are TRBV7-2 and TRBJ2-1; 7 nucleotides agree with TRBD1. Per germline, CDR1 SGHTA and CDR2 FQGNSA. The CDR3 covers 16 residues. V shed 5 bases and J 3 bases; nucleotides not matched to a gene: 10. The CDR3 region is CASSLTGTVRYNEQFF. CDR3 bases: TGTGCCAGCAGCCTGACCGGGACAGTCCGCTACAATGAGCAGTTCTTC.